This T cell receptor beta chain was found in a study of cytomegalovirus exposure and HLA in healthy donors. Study results and caveats: The study flagged roughly 150 TCR beta chains as cytomegalovirus-associated. In a later analysis, TCR beta V- and J-gene trimming was associated with a missense DCLRE1C variant.

CDR3 size: 14 residues. The germline V gene encodes CDR1 PRHDT and CDR2 FYEKMQ (reference sequence). Trimming pared 8 bases from V and 0 bases from J, leaving 10 bases between. About this clone: Its specificity is not known.

Researchers ran the PCR with 60 Vbeta and 13 Jbeta primers. Measured with immunoSEQ multiplex PCR; TCRdb has only the in-frame clones, and not every one. This repertoire comprises more than 85,000 clones; its ten largest clones make up around 5%. The TCR was taken from a girl between 5 and 17 years old in good health and CMV-seropositive. The chain employs TRBV13 and TRBJ2-2, with D perhaps TRBD1 (5 bases). The sequenced sample was PBMCs. CDR3 nucleotides: TGTGCCAGCGGACATAAAGCGAACACCGGGGAGCTGTTTTTT. It yields the protein CASGHKANTGELFF.